A selection of T cell receptor beta chains follows, all from one sample in a study of cytomegalovirus exposure and HLA in healthy donors. The method was immunoSEQ multiplex PCR; TCRdb's version includes in-frame clones alone and lacks a portion of them. In the table there are some 120,000 clones, about 15% of which are singletons. Specimen: PBMCs. Source of these receptors: a female donor in good health and CMV-seropositive. The CDR3 runs from the conserved cysteine through the conserved F or W. A D gene is named only where the DNA matches it firmly. Where a row states a size, it is once, few, many or the class of an expanded clone; other rows omit it.

D gene	V gene	clone size	J gene	CDR3 protein	CDR3 DNA
TRBD1	TRBV15	.	TRBJ2-3	CATRTGSPDTQYF	TGTGCCACCAGGACAGGGTCCCCAGATACGCAGTATTTT
.	TRBV5-4	.	TRBJ2-5	CASSFGQQETQYF	TGTGCCAGCAGCTTCGGACAGCAAGAGACCCAGTACTTC
.	TRBV4-2	.	TRBJ2-7	CASSLVGVFSEQYF	TGTGCCAGCAGCCTGGTAGGGGTTTTTTCCGAGCAGTACTTC
TRBD1	TRBV9	.	TRBJ1-1	CASSVFPPIGTANTEAFF	TGTGCCAGCAGCGTTTTCCCCCCGATTGGGACAGCGAACACTGAAGCTTTCTTT
TRBD1	TRBV28	few	TRBJ1-5	CASSSTGVSQPQHF	TGTGCCAGCAGTTCGACAGGGGTGAGCCAGCCCCAGCATTTT
.	TRBV6-1	.	TRBJ1-2	CASSEGGSIFYGYTF	TGTGCCAGCAGTGAAGGAGGGTCGATATTCTATGGCTACACCTTC
TRBD1	TRBV11-3	few	TRBJ1-3	CASSLGQGFGNTIYF	TGTGCCAGCAGCCTGGGACAGGGGTTTGGAAACACCATATATTTT
TRBD1	TRBV6-5	few	TRBJ2-7	CASSHGTGGYEQYF	TGTGCCAGCAGTCATGGGACAGGGGGATACGAGCAGTACTTC
TRBD1	TRBV5-1	.	TRBJ1-1	CASSRRGTGDTEAFF	TGCGCCAGCAGCAGGAGGGGGACAGGGGACACTGAAGCTTTCTTT
TRBD2	TRBV5-6	.	TRBJ2-1	CASSSAGGPNNEQFF	TGTGCCAGCAGCTCCGCGGGAGGGCCAAACAATGAGCAGTTCTTC
.	TRBV2	.	TRBJ2-7	CASSVFRQVYEQYF	TGTGCCAGCAGTGTTTTTCGACAGGTCTACGAGCAGTACTTC
TRBD1	TRBV7-7	.	TRBJ2-1	CASSAGGSYNEQFF	TGTGCTAGCAGCGCAGGGGGTTCCTACAATGAGCAGTTCTTC
TRBD1	TRBV13	few	TRBJ1-6	CASSEHAPGQLKSPLHF	TGTGCCAGCAGCGAACACGCGCCGGGACAGTTGAAATCACCCCTCCACTTT
TRBD2	TRBV5-1	.	TRBJ2-5	CASSRTSGILRETQYF	TGCGCCAGCAGCCGGACTAGCGGGATCTTACGAGAGACCCAGTACTTC
.	TRBV11-2	few	TRBJ2-5	CASSLDRTQETQYF	TGTGCCAGCAGCTTGGACAGAACCCAAGAGACCCAGTACTTC
TRBD2	TRBV6-6	.	TRBJ2-1	CASRGLASSYNEQFF	TGTGCCAGCAGAGGACTAGCCAGCTCCTACAATGAGCAGTTCTTC
.	TRBV28	few	TRBJ1-2	CASSLRDYGYTF	TGTGCCAGCAGTTTACGAGACTATGGCTACACCTTC
TRBD1	TRBV5-1	few	TRBJ1-1	CASSRTGGTEAFF	TGCGCCAGCAGCCGGACAGGGGGAACTGAAGCTTTCTTT
.	TRBV30	few	TRBJ2-3	CACFRRGRTDTQYF	TGTGCCTGTTTTCGGCGGGGTCGCACAGATACGCAGTATTTT
.	TRBV5-1	few	TRBJ2-1	CASSPDPLGQQFF	TGCGCCAGCAGCCCCGATCCACTGGGACAACAGTTCTTC
TRBD1	TRBV7-8	.	TRBJ1-1	CASRLDRGAWTEAFF	TGTGCCAGCAGATTGGACAGGGGGGCTTGGACTGAAGCTTTCTTT
.	TRBV5-1	few	TRBJ2-1	CASSLRDSYNEQFF	TGCGCCAGCAGCTTAAGAGACTCCTACAATGAGCAGTTCTTC
TRBD2	TRBV27	.	TRBJ2-5	CASSLLTGLGVKTQYF	TGTGCCAGCAGTTTACTAACAGGACTAGGCGTTAAGACCCAGTACTTC
TRBD2	TRBV30	.	TRBJ2-7	CAWSIHPSGTKAYEQYF	TGTGCCTGGAGTATCCACCCATCCGGGACTAAAGCCTACGAGCAGTACTTC
TRBD1	TRBV28	few	TRBJ1-4	CASTQGDEKLFF	TGTGCCAGCACACAGGGGGACGAAAAACTGTTTTTT
.	TRBV7-9	.	TRBJ2-4	CASSLAGGVGQGIQYF	TGTGCCAGCAGCTTAGCGGGTGGGGTGGGGCAGGGCATTCAGTACTTC
TRBD1	TRBV28	once	TRBJ1-2	CATSVGQGATYGYTF	TGTGCCACCTCGGTGGGACAGGGGGCGACCTATGGCTACACCTTC
TRBD2	TRBV5-4	.	TRBJ2-5	CASSRGTASGRQETQYF	TGTGCCAGCAGCCGAGGCACCGCTAGCGGGAGACAAGAGACCCAGTACTTC
TRBD1	TRBV7-2	few	TRBJ1-4	CASRQNRGANEKLFF	TGTGCCAGCAGACAAAACAGGGGTGCTAATGAAAAACTGTTTTTT
TRBD1	TRBV7-8	few	TRBJ1-2	CASSLETGGVRGYTF	TGTGCCAGCAGCTTAGAGACAGGGGGTGTACGAGGCTACACCTTC
TRBD2	TRBV7-9	few	TRBJ2-7	CASSVRTSGRGEQYF	TGTGCCAGCAGCGTGAGGACTAGCGGACGGGGCGAGCAGTACTTC
TRBD2	TRBV5-1	few	TRBJ2-5	CASSPGAASGQETQYF	TGCGCCAGCAGCCCTGGGGCGGCTAGCGGCCAAGAGACCCAGTACTTC
.	TRBV25-1	.	TRBJ1-4	CASSEMGRGYEKLFF	TGTGCCAGCAGTGAGATGGGGAGAGGTTATGAAAAACTGTTTTTT
TRBD1	TRBV18	few	TRBJ1-2	CASSAVPTGGANYGYTF	TGTGCCAGCTCAGCCGTACCCACAGGGGGCGCTAACTATGGCTACACCTTC
TRBD2	TRBV9	.	TRBJ2-1	CASSSPEGLAGVDEQFF	TGTGCCAGCAGCTCGCCCGAGGGACTAGCGGGGGTGGATGAGCAGTTCTTC
.	TRBV4-3	few	TRBJ2-7	CASSQELVRYEQYF	TGCGCCAGCAGCCAAGAACTAGTTCGATACGAGCAGTACTTC
.	TRBV28	.	TRBJ1-3	CASKSPSSGNTIYF	TGTGCCAGCAAATCCCCTAGCTCTGGAAACACCATATATTTT
TRBD1	TRBV5-1	few	TRBJ1-1	CASSLVGTGGTEAFF	TGCGCCAGCAGCTTGGTGGGGACAGGGGGCACTGAAGCTTTCTTT
.	TRBV29-1	few	TRBJ2-3	CSVDRGRADTQYF	TGCAGCGTTGACAGGGGCCGGGCAGATACGCAGTATTTT
TRBD2	TRBV7-9	few	TRBJ2-3	CASSSVAGGGADTQYF	TGTGCCAGCAGCTCCGTAGCGGGAGGGGGTGCAGATACGCAGTATTTT
.	TRBV29-1	.	TRBJ1-1	CSVGGPNTEAFF	TGCAGCGTTGGGGGCCCGAACACTGAAGCTTTCTTT
TRBD1	TRBV7-6	few	TRBJ2-7	CASSLVPSGQGFNEQYF	TGTGCCAGCAGCTTAGTCCCATCGGGACAGGGCTTCAACGAGCAGTACTTC